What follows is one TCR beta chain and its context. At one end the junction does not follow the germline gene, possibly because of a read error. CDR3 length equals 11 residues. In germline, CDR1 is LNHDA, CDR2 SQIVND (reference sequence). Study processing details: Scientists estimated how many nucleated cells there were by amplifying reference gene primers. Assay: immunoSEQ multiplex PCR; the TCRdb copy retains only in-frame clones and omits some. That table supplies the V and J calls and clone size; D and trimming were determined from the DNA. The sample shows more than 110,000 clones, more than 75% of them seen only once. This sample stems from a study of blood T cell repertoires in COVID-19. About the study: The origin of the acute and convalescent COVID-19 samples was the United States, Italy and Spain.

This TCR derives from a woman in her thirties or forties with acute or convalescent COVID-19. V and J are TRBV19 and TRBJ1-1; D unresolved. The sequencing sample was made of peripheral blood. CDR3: CAVFILGTLNF. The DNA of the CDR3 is TGTGCCGTCTTCATCCTCGGCACACTAAACTTT. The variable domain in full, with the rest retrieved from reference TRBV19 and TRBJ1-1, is DGGITQSPKYLFRKEGQNVTLSCEQNLNHDAMYWYRQDPGQGLRLIYYSQIVNDFQKGDIAEGYSVSREKKESFPLTVTSAQKNPTAFYLCAVFILGTLNFGQGTRLTVV.